The clone carrying this T cell receptor beta chain turned up a few times. What it binds is not known. This sample is part of a study of post-analysis software for immune sequencing data. Study observations and caveats: In patients, roughly five TRBV segments were more frequent than in controls, with TRBV5-6, TRBV5-1 and TRBV20-1 among them. Among multiple sclerosis patients, normalized Chao1 diversity was significantly below that of controls.

Prepared TCR beta cDNA libraries contained unique molecular identifiers. Starting from roughly 1 to 10 million T cells, the study yielded 450,000 to 500,000 cDNA molecules. TCRdb reprocessed the PCR reads with MiXCR, giving one entry per CDR3 protein. The sample carries about 810,000 distinct CDR3 sequences, approximately 53% recorded once. The CDR3 length is 15 residues. CDR1 and CDR2 (germline): DFQATT, SNEGSKA (reference sequence). V lost 5 bases, J lost 3 bases, and 11 bases stayed unmatched. This chain uses TRBV20-1 with TRBJ2-7; 9 bases align to TRBD1. The origin of this receptor is a girl between 5 and 17 years old with multiple sclerosis. Sequences were obtained from blood. CDR3 in amino acids: CSASNRGQSGYEQYF. The CDR3 region has the DNA TGCAGTGCTTCAAACAGGGGGCAGTCTGGCTACGAGCAGTACTTC.